The sequence of this T cell receptor (beta chain) was determined in a study of shared clonotypes between healthy human individuals. Study-level background: Each donor's CD8 memory used one plate, CD8 naive two, each CD4 subset three.

At a deep level, the assay was run. Each PCR replicate from the sorted subsets contained 200 to 250 ng DNA, which is around 30,000 T cell genomes. Per the original methods: In the immunoSEQ data, sequences were junction-only and lacked quality scores, so filtering differed. Using immunoSEQ multiplex PCR, the repertoire was profiled, and TCRdb retains in-frame clones only, with some absent. The D gene and trimming were derived from the DNA, and the V and J assignments and clone size from that table. The sample gives about 2,200,000 clones, about 93% of which show up once; approximately 1.7% is in the top ten. CD45RO-negative cells were positively selected for CCR7, leaving out terminally differentiated effector memory CD45RA+ cells. V was cut by 2 bases and J by 7 bases, with 15 bases left in between. Looked up from germline, CDR1 is SGHTA and CDR2 is FQGNSA. This CDR3 region has 15 residues.

The gene calls are TRBV7-2 and TRBJ1-5; a weak D match, TRBD1 (5 bases). The TCR was taken from a man aged 18 to 30 in good health. Some clones in this sample may be carry-over from other donors' samples. Input material: naive CD8+ T cells from PBMCs. CDR3 sequence: CASSLSLRDSQPQHF. The CDR3, as DNA: TGTGCCAGCAGCTTAAGTCTCCGGGACTCCCAGCCCCAGCATTTT.